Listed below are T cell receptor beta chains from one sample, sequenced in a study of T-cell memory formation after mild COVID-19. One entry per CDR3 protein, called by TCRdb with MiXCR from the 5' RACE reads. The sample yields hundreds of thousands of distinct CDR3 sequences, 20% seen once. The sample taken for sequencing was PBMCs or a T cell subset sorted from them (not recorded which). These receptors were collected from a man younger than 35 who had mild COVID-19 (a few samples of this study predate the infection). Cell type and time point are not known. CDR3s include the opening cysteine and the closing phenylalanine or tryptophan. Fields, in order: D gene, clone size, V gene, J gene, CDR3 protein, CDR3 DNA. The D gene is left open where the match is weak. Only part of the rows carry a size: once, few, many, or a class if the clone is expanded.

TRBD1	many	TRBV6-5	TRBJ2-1	CASSYAWTGTNEQFF	TGTGCCAGCAGTTACGCTTGGACAGGGACTAATGAGCAGTTCTTC
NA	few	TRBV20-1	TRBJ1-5	CSASTTRGRYQPQHF	TGCAGTGCTAGTACGACCAGGGGACGGTATCAGCCCCAGCATTTT
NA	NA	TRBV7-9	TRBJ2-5	CASSVQGLETQYF	TGTGCCAGCAGCGTACAGGGTTTAGAGACCCAGTACTTC
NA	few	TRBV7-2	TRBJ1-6	CASSSARGNSPLHF	TGTGCCAGCAGCTCCGCCAGAGGGAATTCACCCCTCCACTTT
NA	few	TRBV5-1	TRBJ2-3	CASSWEPQGPDTQYF	TGCGCCAGCAGCTGGGAGCCTCAGGGCCCAGATACGCAGTATTTT
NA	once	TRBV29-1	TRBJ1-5	CSVGYSNQPKHF	TGCAGCGTCGGATATAGCAATCAGCCCAAGCATTTT
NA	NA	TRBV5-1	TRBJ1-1	CASSLGYREDTEAFF	TGCGCCAGCAGCTTGGGATACAGGGAGGACACTGAAGCTTTCTTT
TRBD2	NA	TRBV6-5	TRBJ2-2	CASSYNQAGGTNTGELFF	TGTGCCAGCAGTTATAACCAAGCGGGGGGGACGAACACCGGGGAGCTGTTTTTT
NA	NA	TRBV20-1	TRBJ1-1	CSARVRWHTEAFF	TGCAGTGCTAGAGTACGTTGGCACACTGAAGCTTTCTTT
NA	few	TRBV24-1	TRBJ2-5	CATLRIARGETQYF	TGTGCCACCTTGAGGATAGCGAGGGGGGAGACCCAGTACTTC
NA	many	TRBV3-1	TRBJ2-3	CASSPQEGHTQYF	TGTGCCAGCAGCCCCCAGGAGGGGCATACGCAGTATTTT
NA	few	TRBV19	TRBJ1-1	CATGGAEAFF	TGTGCCACAGGAGGCGCTGAAGCTTTCTTT
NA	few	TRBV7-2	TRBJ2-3	CASSLSFTDTQYF	TGTGCCAGCAGCCTCTCATTCACAGATACGCAGTATTTT
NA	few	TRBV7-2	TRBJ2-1	CASSPRGGQYNEQFF	TGTGCCAGCAGCCCTAGGGGCGGGCAATACAATGAGCAGTTCTTC
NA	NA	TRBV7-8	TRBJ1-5	CASSLGREDQPQHF	TGTGCCAGCAGCTTAGGGAGGGAGGACCAGCCCCAGCATTTT
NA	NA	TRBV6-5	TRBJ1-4	CASSTKGATNEKLFF	TGTGCCAGCAGTACAAAAGGGGCGACTAATGAAAAACTGTTTTTT
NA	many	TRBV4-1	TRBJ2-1	CASSQEGDEQFF	TGCGCCAGCAGCCAAGAGGGGGATGAGCAGTTCTTC
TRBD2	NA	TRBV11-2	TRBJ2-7	CASSPGRMGAYEQYF	TGTGCCAGCAGCCCCGGGAGGATGGGGGCCTACGAGCAGTACTTC
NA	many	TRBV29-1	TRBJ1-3	CSVADPGQGNTIYF	TGCAGCGTTGCAGACCCAGGGCAAGGAAACACCATATATTTT
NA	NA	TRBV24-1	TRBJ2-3	CATSMGHTDTQYF	TGTGCCACCAGTATGGGCCATACAGATACGCAGTATTTT
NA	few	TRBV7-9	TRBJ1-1	CASSGAGTRNTEAFF	TGTGCCAGCAGCGGAGCCGGGACAAGGAACACTGAAGCTTTCTTT
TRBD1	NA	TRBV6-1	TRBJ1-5	CASSEPDRGQLYSNQPQHF	TGTGCCAGCAGTGAACCCGACAGGGGACAACTCTATAGCAATCAGCCCCAGCATTTT
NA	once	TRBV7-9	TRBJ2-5	CASSPMGVQETQYF	TGTGCCAGCAGTCCGATGGGCGTCCAAGAGACCCAGTACTTC
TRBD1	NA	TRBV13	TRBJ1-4	CASSLAPGGGITYREKLFF	TGTGCCAGCAGCTTAGCCCCAGGGGGCGGAATCACGTATCGTGAAAAACTGTTTTTT
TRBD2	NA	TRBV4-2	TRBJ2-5	CASSGLTGTSKETQYF	TGTGCCAGCAGCGGGTTAACCGGGACTAGCAAGGAGACCCAGTACTTC
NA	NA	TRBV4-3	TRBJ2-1	CASSLRAGIHDEQFF	TGCGCCAGCAGCCTCCGGGCAGGGATCCACGATGAGCAGTTCTTC
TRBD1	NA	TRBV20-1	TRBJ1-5	CSATETGGNQPQHF	TGCAGTGCTACGGAGACAGGGGGCAATCAGCCCCAGCATTTT
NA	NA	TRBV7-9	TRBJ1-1	CASSLGQHEAFF	TGTGCCAGCAGCTTAGGACAGCATGAAGCTTTCTTT
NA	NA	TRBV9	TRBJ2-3	CASSESHRDTQYF	TGTGCCAGCAGCGAAAGCCACAGAGATACGCAGTATTTT
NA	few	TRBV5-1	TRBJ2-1	CASSTGPPRNEQFF	TGCGCCAGCAGCACGGGACCACCCAGGAATGAGCAGTTCTTC
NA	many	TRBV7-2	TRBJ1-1	CASSSDGNTEAFF	TGTGCCAGCAGCTCAGACGGCAACACTGAAGCTTTCTTT
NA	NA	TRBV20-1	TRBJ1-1	CSAPRGGGWTEAFF	TGCAGTGCTCCTCGGGGGGGCGGATGGACTGAAGCTTTCTTT
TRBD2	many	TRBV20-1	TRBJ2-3	CSAGLAGAADTQYF	TGCAGTGCTGGACTAGCGGGGGCTGCAGATACGCAGTATTTT
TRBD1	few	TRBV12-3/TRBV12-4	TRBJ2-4	CASSPDRGSIQYF	TGTGCCAGCAGCCCGGACAGGGGAAGCATTCAGTACTTC
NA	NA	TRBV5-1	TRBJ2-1	CASAQGVSGEQFF	TGCGCCAGCGCGCAAGGGGTATCGGGTGAGCAGTTCTTC
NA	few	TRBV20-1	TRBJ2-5	CSATRVGVSETQYF	TGCAGTGCAACTCGGGTCGGCGTTTCAGAGACCCAGTACTTC
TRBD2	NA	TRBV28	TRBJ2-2	CATGPLGAGGAGELFF	TGTGCCACCGGACCTCTCGGGGCGGGGGGTGCCGGGGAGCTGTTTTTT
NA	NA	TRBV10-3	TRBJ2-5	CAISEGLGGSETQYF	TGTGCCATCAGTGAGGGACTAGGGGGTTCCGAGACCCAGTACTTC
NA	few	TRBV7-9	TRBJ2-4	CASSLIQGVKNIQYF	TGTGCCAGCAGCCTCATACAGGGAGTCAAAAACATTCAGTACTTC
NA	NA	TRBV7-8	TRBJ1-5	CASSPKNQPQHF	TGTGCCAGCAGCCCGAAAAATCAGCCCCAGCATTTT
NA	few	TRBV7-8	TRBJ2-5	CASSLDPGAETQYF	TGTGCCAGCAGCTTAGACCCGGGGGCCGAGACCCAGTACTTC
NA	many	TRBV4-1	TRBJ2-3	CASSQPSSGDTQYF	TGCGCCAGCAGCCAACCATCCTCCGGAGATACGCAGTATTTT
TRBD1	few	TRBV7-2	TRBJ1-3	CASSFGQGGNTIYF	TGTGCCAGCAGCTTTGGACAGGGTGGAAACACCATATATTTT
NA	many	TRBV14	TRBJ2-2	CASSQDLARELFF	TGTGCCAGCAGCCAAGATCTCGCCCGGGAGCTGTTTTTT
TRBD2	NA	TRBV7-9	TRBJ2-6	CASSFGGLLSGANVLTF	TGTGCCAGCAGCTTCGGGGGGTTGCTTTCCGGGGCCAACGTCCTGACTTTC
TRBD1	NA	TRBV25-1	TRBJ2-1	CASSGWTGIGNEQFF	TGTGCCAGCAGTGGATGGACAGGGATTGGGAATGAGCAGTTCTTC
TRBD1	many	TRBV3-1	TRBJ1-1	CASSQRQGGTEAFF	TGTGCCAGCAGCCAACGACAGGGCGGCACTGAAGCTTTCTTT
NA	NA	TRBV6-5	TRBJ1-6	CASSYSQGGSPLHF	TGTGCCAGCAGTTACTCACAGGGAGGGTCACCCCTCCACTTT
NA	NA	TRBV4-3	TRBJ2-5	CASSQDGGTQYF	TGCGCCAGCAGCCAAGATGGGGGGACCCAGTACTTC
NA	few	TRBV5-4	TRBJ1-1	CASSHPPNRNTEAFF	TGTGCCAGCAGCCACCCCCCGAATCGGAACACTGAAGCTTTCTTT
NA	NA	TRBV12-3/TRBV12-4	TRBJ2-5	CASSYGPEGEETQYF	TGTGCCAGCAGTTACGGACCCGAGGGAGAAGAGACCCAGTACTTC
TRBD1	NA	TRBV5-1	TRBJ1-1	CASSSRQGAENTEAFF	TGCGCCAGCAGCTCCCGACAGGGGGCGGAGAACACTGAAGCTTTCTTT
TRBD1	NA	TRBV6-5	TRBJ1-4	CASSYQGQGEKLFF	TGTGCCAGCAGTTACCAAGGACAGGGAGAAAAACTGTTTTTT
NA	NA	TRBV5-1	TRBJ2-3	CASSLASVLRDTQYF	TGCGCCAGCAGCTTGGCCTCCGTCCTGCGGGATACGCAGTATTTT
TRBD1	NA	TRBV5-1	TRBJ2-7	CASRPHTGGVYEQYF	TGCGCCAGCAGACCGCACACAGGGGGCGTGTACGAGCAGTACTTC
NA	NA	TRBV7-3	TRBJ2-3	CASTRGVGDTQYF	TGTGCCAGCACGAGAGGGGTTGGCGATACGCAGTATTTT
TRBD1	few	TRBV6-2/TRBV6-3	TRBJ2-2	CASTPRTGNTGELFF	TGTGCCAGCACCCCACGGACAGGGAACACCGGGGAGCTGTTTTTT
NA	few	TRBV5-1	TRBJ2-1	CASSLEGGGDPNEQFF	TGCGCCAGCAGCTTGGAGGGAGGCGGGGACCCTAATGAGCAGTTCTTC